Presented here are 9 T cell receptor beta chains from one specimen sequenced in a study of spatial heterogeneity in lung cancer. TCRdb fed the 5' RACE reads into MiXCR, producing one record per CDR3 protein. The profile covers tens of thousands of distinct CDR3 sequences, with around 5.2% appearing a single time and approximately 25% taken by the ten largest. Time point: sample taken at primary tumor resection. The sequencing used PBMCs, collected at surgery. The source of these receptors is a female donor with early-stage non-small cell lung cancer.

In this sample, this clonotype turned up many times. CDR3 loop: CASSRRGVSGELFF. Written as DNA, the CDR3 is TGTGCCAGCAGCCGACGCGGGGTATCCGGGGAGCTGTTTTTT. V usage is TRBV14 and J usage is TRBJ2-2; perhaps TRBD2 as D (6 bases). Germline CDR1 reads SGHDN; CDR2 reads FVKESK. V gave up 4 bases and J gave up 6 bases, with 12 bases separating them. The CDR3 extends over 14 amino acids.

The V and J genes are TRBV5-1 and TRBJ2-5; weak D call: TRBD2 (6 bases). Trimming shortened V by 4 bases and J by 1 base, and 14 bases separated the two germline ends. This CDR3 comprises 15 residues. CDR1 is SGHRS, CDR2 YFSETQ, per germline. The CDR3 DNA reads TGCGCCAGCAGCCATCTGGGGGGACCCCAAGAGACCCAGTACTTC. Amino acid sequence: CASSHLGGPQETQYF.

In this sample, this clonotype turned up a few times. The V and J genes are TRBV28 and TRBJ2-2; the D gene could be TRBD1 or TRBD2 (6 bases each). CDR3 length equals 14 residues. In germline, CDR1 is MDHEN, CDR2 SYDVKM. V lost 3 bases to trimming and J lost 8 bases, with 13 bases between them. DNA for the CDR3: TGTGCCAGCAGTTTTACAGGGACTCAAGGGGAGCTGTTTTTT. It is translated as CASSFTGTQGELFF.

CDR3 nucleotide sequence: TGTGCCAGCAGTGTGGGGAGGGTAGGTACTGAAGCTTTCTTT. It yields the protein CASSVGRVGTEAFF. The chain uses TRBV9 and TRBJ1-1; the D is unclear. The V end was cut by 5 bases, the J end by 5 bases, with 16 bases between. This CDR3 is 14 amino acids long. The germline V gene has CDR1 SGDLS and CDR2 YYNGEE.

This clonotype was counted ten times or more. The V and J genes are TRBV2 and TRBJ1-4, with D possibly TRBD1 on 5 matching bases. Germline CDR1 reads SNHLY; CDR2 reads FYNNEI. This CDR3 spans 14 amino acids. Trimming left V 6 bases short and J 4 bases short, with 12 bases between. The CDR3 region is CASRARQYNEKLFF. DNA of the CDR3: TGTGCCAGCAGGGCGAGACAGTATAATGAAAAACTGTTTTTT.

This clonotype was seen ten or more times. The V call is TRBV9, the J call TRBJ1-5; TRBD1 is a possible D gene (5 bases). The CDR3 covers 13 residues. Per the germline V gene, CDR1 is SGDLS and CDR2 is YYNGEE. Trimming took 2 bases from V and 7 from J, leaving 10 bases between them. This chain's CDR3 is CASSVDAGQPQHF. The CDR3 nucleotides are TGTGCCAGCAGCGTTGATGCAGGGCAGCCCCAGCATTTT. The variable domain in full, completed from reference TRBV9 and TRBJ1-5, reads DSGVTQTPKHLITATGQRVTLRCSPRSGDLSVYWYQQSLDQGLQFLIQYYNGEERAKGNILERFSAQQFPDLHSELNLSSLELGDSALYFCASSVDAGQPQHFGDGTRLSIL.

The rearrangement links TRBV7-2 to TRBJ1-3; D call uncertain. V was cut by 2 bases and J by 0 bases, with 5 bases left in between. From germline, CDR1 is SGHTA and CDR2 FQGNSA. CDR3 size: 14 residues. CDR3 region: CASSLLNSGNTIYF. CDR3 coding DNA: TGTGCCAGCAGCTTATTGAACTCTGGAAACACCATATATTTT.

This clonotype appeared many times. The chain joins TRBV12-5 to TRBJ2-5; the D is unclear. V lost 7 bases and J 2 bases, leaving 5 bases between the germline ends. This CDR3 spans 11 amino acids. Looked up from germline, CDR1 is LGHNT and CDR2 is FRNRAP. The CDR3 DNA reads as TGTGCTAGTGTATCGCAAGAGACCCAGTACTTC. As protein: CASVSQETQYF.

The table lists this clonotype with a few counts. The rearrangement uses TRBV2 and TRBJ1-5, with a possible D match to TRBD1 (6 bases). CDR1 is SNHLY, CDR2 FYNNEI, per germline. The CDR3 spans 15 residues. V dropped 6 bases and J dropped 7 bases, with 19 bases sitting between them. CDR3 coding DNA: TGTGCCAGCAGGTTCGAGGACAGTCCGAGGCAGCCCCAGCATTTT. Translated, it gives CASRFEDSPRQPQHF.